The following is a T cell receptor (beta chain) sequence with its context. Antigen specificity is unknown. The sample holds other DNA sequences that translate to the same CDR3. V lost 1 base to trimming and J lost 2 bases, with 10 bases between them. The CDR3 loop spans 15 amino acids. Germline values: CDR1 KGHSH, CDR2 LQKENI. This specimen comes from a study of shared clonotypes between healthy human individuals. Study-level results: Sequencing depth was expected to affect clonotype sharing among donors.

Assay used: immunoSEQ multiplex PCR; TCRdb lists only in-frame clones, some missing. The sample has 300,000 to 400,000 clones, approximately 79% seen once. Sequencing input: memory CD4+ T cells sorted from blood. As for subset: CD45RA-negative fraction. This sequence joins TRBV18 and TRBJ2-3; a weak D match, TRBD2 (6 bases). The source of this sequence is a man between 25 and 39 years old in good health. CDR3 in amino acids: CASSPLAVSTDTQYF. The CDR3 nucleotides are TGTGCCAGCTCACCACTAGCGGTCTCCACAGATACGCAGTATTTT. Drawing the rest from reference TRBV18 and TRBJ2-3, the complete variable domain is NAGVMQNPRHLVRRRGQEARLRCSPMKGHSHVYWYRQLPEEGLKFMVYLQKENIIDESGMPKERFSAEFPKEGPSILRIQQVVRGDSAAYFCASSPLAVSTDTQYFGPGTRLTVL.